This TCR beta chain was found in a study of CD8 T cells in Susac syndrome. With random hexamers, about 0.5 to 1 ug RNA was reverse transcribed. TCRdb re-called the immunoSEQ multiplex PCR reads with MiXCR, one entry per CDR3 protein. Among under 150,000 distinct CDR3 sequences listed, approximately 95% were seen once. CDR3 length: 13 amino acids. Germline V CDR1 and CDR2: ENHRY, SYGVKD. V gave up 6 bases and J gave up 5 bases, with 11 bases separating them. The rearrangement joins TRBV10-3 to TRBJ2-4, with D perhaps matching TRBD1 or TRBD2 (5 bases each). The receptor's source is a human donor with Susac syndrome. The specimen was CD4+ T cells from PBMCs. CDR3 nucleotides: TGTGCCATCAGCGGGGCCCGAGAAAACATTCAGTACTTC. It encodes CAISGARENIQYF.